This T cell receptor beta chain emerged from a study of blood T cell repertoires in COVID-19. Germline CDR1 is MDHEN and CDR2 is SYDVKM. V lost 7 bases, J lost 6 bases, and 18 bases lay in between. This CDR3 is built from 14 residues. This table comes from immunoSEQ multiplex PCR, and its TCRdb copy is limited to in-frame clones, with some not included. Of approximately 49,000 clones listed, 82% are singletons. The source of this sequence is a woman aged 60-70 years with acute or convalescent COVID-19. Sequenced input: peripheral blood. The genes are TRBV28 and TRBJ2-5, with TRBD1 as a possible D gene (5 bases). CDR3 in DNA: TGTGCCAGCAATGGGGCAGGGCACGGACAGACCCAGTACTTC. Translating gives CASNGAGHGQTQYF. The full variable domain, in which reference TRBV28 and TRBJ2-5 provide the parts outside the CDR3, is DVKVTQSSRYLVKRTGEKVFLECVQDMDHENMFWYRQDPGLGLRLIYFSYDVKMKEKGDIPEGYSVSREKKERFSLILESASTNQTSMYLCASNGAGHGQTQYFGPGTRLLVL.